The 27 T cell receptor beta chains below all came from one sample that was sequenced in a study of blood T cell repertoires in COVID-19. TCRdb's table, derived via immunoSEQ multiplex PCR, lists solely in-frame clones and lacks some. This table has 150,000 to 200,000 clones, 87% appearing once. The sequenced material came from peripheral blood. These receptors were collected from a woman in her seventies with COVID-19, enrolled during active disease.

This chain links TRBV6-6 with TRBJ2-7; no firm D call. Germline CDR1 is MNHNY and CDR2 is SVGAGI (reference sequence). The CDR3 totals 15 residues. V was cut by 4 bases and J by 4 bases, with 17 bases left in between. CDR3 sequence: CASSLRSEAGYEQYF. Written as DNA, the CDR3 is TGTGCCAGCAGTTTGCGTAGTGAAGCCGGGTACGAGCAGTACTTC.

This clone came up a few times. The chain is built from TRBV15 and TRBJ2-1, with D possibly TRBD1 on 6 matching bases. This CDR3 is built from 15 residues. Germline CDR1 reads LNHNV; CDR2 reads YYDKDF (reference sequence). V was cut by 1 base and J by 2 bases, with 9 bases left in between. CDR3 loop: CATSRARGPYNEQFF. The CDR3 nucleotides are TGTGCCACCAGCAGAGCCAGGGGACCCTACAATGAGCAGTTCTTC.

The gene calls are TRBV5-5 and TRBJ2-7; the match to TRBD1 covers 10 bases. This CDR3 region has 13 residues. V lost 4 bases to trimming and J lost 7 bases; unmatched junction nucleotides: 5. CDR1 is SGHKS and CDR2 is YYEKEE in the germline V gene (reference sequence). The CDR3: CASSRLDRGEQYF. In DNA form, the CDR3 reads TGTGCCAGCAGCCGCTTGGACAGGGGGGAGCAGTACTTC. The full variable domain, completed using reference TRBV5-5 and TRBJ2-7, is DAGVTQSPTHLIKTRGQQVTLRCSPISGHKSVSWYQQVLGQGPQFIFQYYEKEERGRGNFPDRFSARQFPNYSSELNVNALLLGDSALYLCASSRLDRGEQYFGPGTRLTVT.

The rearrangement uses TRBV10-3 and TRBJ2-7; TRBD1 agrees at 8 bases. From germline, CDR1 is ENHRY and CDR2 SYGVKD. The CDR3 covers 15 residues. The V gene end was trimmed by 0 bases and the J gene end by 1 base; junction bases not matched to a gene: 2. The CDR3 DNA reads TGTGCCATCAGTGAGTCTACAGGGGGATCCTACGAGCAGTACTTC. It translates to CAISESTGGSYEQYF.

The chain has TRBV18 and TRBJ2-7, with 8 positions matching TRBD1. Unmatched junction bases numbered 4, after V lost 6 bases and J lost 0 bases. The CDR3 is made up of 14 amino acids. Germline CDR1 reads KGHSH; CDR2 reads LQKENI. CDR3 sequence: CASSMTGASYEQYF. The CDR3 DNA sequence: TGTGCCAGCTCCATGACAGGGGCCTCCTACGAGCAGTACTTC. Drawing the rest from reference TRBV18 and TRBJ2-7, the complete variable domain is NAGVMQNPRHLVRRRGQEARLRCSPMKGHSHVYWYRQLPEEGLKFMVYLQKENIIDESGMPKERFSAEFPKEGPSILRIQQVVRGDSAAYFCASSMTGASYEQYFGPGTRLTVT.

V usage is TRBV7-9 and J usage is TRBJ2-7; a weak D match, TRBD1 (6 bases). Trimming removed 5 bases from V and 4 bases from J, with 18 bases in between. Per germline, CDR1 SEHNR and CDR2 FQNEAQ (reference sequence). This CDR3 spans 15 amino acids. CDR3: CASSRRTDGPYEQYF. Written as DNA, the CDR3 is TGTGCCAGCAGCAGACGGACAGACGGGCCGTACGAGCAGTACTTC.

The chain recombines TRBV11-3 with TRBJ1-1, with D possibly being TRBD1 (6 bases). CDR1 and CDR2 (germline): SGHNT, YENEEA. CDR3 length: 15 residues. V gave up 3 bases and J gave up 4 bases, with 15 bases separating them. For the CDR3, the DNA is TGTGCCAGCAGCTTCGACGGCCAGGGGACCACTGAAGCTTTCTTT. Translating gives CASSFDGQGTTEAFF. Supplemented by reference TRBV11-3 and TRBJ1-1, the full variable domain reads EAGVVQSPRYKIIEKKQPVAFWCNPISGHNTLYWYLQNLGQGPELLIRYENEEAVDDSQLPKDRFSAERLKGVDSTLKIQPAELGDSAVYLCASSFDGQGTTEAFFGQGTRLTVV.

This sequence joins TRBV9 and TRBJ1-1, with 7 bases aligning to TRBD1. CDR1 is SGDLS and CDR2 is YYNGEE in the germline V gene. This CDR3 has 16 residues. The V and J ends lost 3 bases and 1 base, in that order; junction bases with no gene match: 9. CDR3 residues: CASSASPDRANTEAFF. DNA for the CDR3: TGTGCCAGCAGCGCCTCCCCCGACAGGGCGAACACTGAAGCTTTCTTT.

The chain uses TRBV5-6 and TRBJ2-3, with D possibly being TRBD2 (5 bases). This CDR3 spans 13 amino acids. CDR1 is SGHDT and CDR2 is YYEEEE in the germline V gene. Trimming stripped 0 bases from V and 3 bases from J, with 5 bases between. The CDR3 here is CASSLAGTDTQYF. Here the CDR3 DNA reads TGTGCCAGCAGCTTGGCGGGGACAGATACGCAGTATTTT.

The genes are TRBV2 and TRBJ2-5, with D hard to call. Germline V CDR1 and CDR2: SNHLY, FYNNEI. The length of the CDR3 is 13 residues. V was trimmed by 3 bases and J by 4 bases, leaving 9 bases between them. CDR3 bases: TGTGCCAGCAGTGACCCTAGTGGAGAGACCCAGTACTTC. The encoded protein is CASSDPSGETQYF.

The V and J genes are TRBV19 and TRBJ2-5, with a weak D call TRBD1 (5 bases). The CDR3 spans 15 residues. Germline V CDR1 and CDR2: LNHDA, SQIVND (reference sequence). V was cut by 4 bases and J by 2 bases, with 14 bases left in between. The CDR3 protein is CASSRRTLQQETQYF. CDR3 coding DNA: TGTGCCAGTAGTAGACGGACACTCCAGCAAGAGACCCAGTACTTC.

The sample holds one count of this clone. This chain connects TRBV5-1 to TRBJ2-1; the D gene is possibly TRBD2 (6 bases). In germline, CDR1 is SGHRS, CDR2 YFSETQ. The CDR3 is made up of 15 amino acids. Deletions cut 5 bases from V and 3 bases from J, with 15 bases between. The CDR3 sequence is CASRLGRGSYNEQFF. CDR3 DNA: TGCGCCAGCAGACTCGGACGGGGGAGCTACAATGAGCAGTTCTTC.

Here the CDR3 DNA reads TGTGCCAGCAGCTTAGAGGCCAGCAATCAGCCCCAGCATTTT. Its protein product is CASSLEASNQPQHF. The chain has TRBV5-5 and TRBJ1-5; D gene uncertain. The V end was cut by 2 bases, the J end by 1 base, with 7 bases between. This CDR3 spans 14 amino acids. The germline V gene encodes CDR1 SGHKS and CDR2 YYEKEE (reference sequence). Full variable domain (outside the CDR3, taken from reference TRBV5-5 and TRBJ1-5): DAGVTQSPTHLIKTRGQQVTLRCSPISGHKSVSWYQQVLGQGPQFIFQYYEKEERGRGNFPDRFSARQFPNYSSELNVNALLLGDSALYLCASSLEASNQPQHFGDGTRLSIL.

The chain employs TRBV2 and TRBJ1-2; D call uncertain. The CDR3 extends over 17 amino acids. The ends were cut back, 3 bases at V and 4 bases at J, with 21 bases in the middle. Germline CDR1 is SNHLY and CDR2 is FYNNEI. CDR3 sequence: CASSDHSGQAFGYGYTF. The DNA of the CDR3 is TGTGCCAGCAGTGATCATTCAGGTCAGGCGTTCGGCTATGGCTACACCTTC.

Turning to this clone: Other DNA sequences in the sample encode the same CDR3. This chain links TRBV10-3 with TRBJ1-5; D is uncertain. The germline V and J ends were trimmed by 0 bases and 9 bases, with 6 bases remaining between them. The germline V gene encodes CDR1 ENHRY and CDR2 SYGVKD. The CDR3 contains 12 residues. This CDR3 reads CAISESLRPQHF. The CDR3 nucleotides are TGTGCCATCAGTGAGTCTCTTAGGCCCCAGCATTTT.

The chain combines TRBV6-5 with TRBJ1-1; tentatively, D is TRBD1 (5 bases). V was cut by 2 bases and J by 1 base, with 5 bases left in between. Germline assignment: CDR1 MNHEY and CDR2 SVGAGI. This CDR3 is 13 amino acids long. The CDR3 sequence is CASSYGQNTEAFF. In nucleotides, the CDR3 is TGTGCCAGCAGTTACGGACAGAACACTGAAGCTTTCTTT.

This rearrangement joins TRBV7-2 to TRBJ1-2; 9 bases are shared with TRBD1. The germline gives CDR1 SGHTA, CDR2 FQGNSA. The CDR3 is 14 residues long. The V gene end was trimmed by 6 bases and the J gene end by 4 bases; junction bases not matched to a gene: 6. The CDR3 DNA reads TGTGCCAGCAGGCCTACAGGGGGCGGCTATGGCTACACCTTC. Its protein is CASRPTGGGYGYTF. Drawing the rest from reference TRBV7-2 and TRBJ1-2, the complete variable domain is GAGVSQSPSNKVTEKGKDVELRCDPISGHTALYWYRQSLGQGLEFLIYFQGNSAPDKSGLPSDRFSAERTGGSVSTLTIQRTQQEDSAVYLCASRPTGGGYGYTFGSGTRLTVV.

The chain's CDR3 is CASRDRLRTEAFF. In DNA, the CDR3 is TGTGCCAGCAGGGACAGGTTGAGGACTGAAGCTTTCTTT. The chain recombines TRBV6-5 with TRBJ1-1, with TRBD1 matching over 7 bases. J was trimmed by 5 bases and V by 6 bases; bases with no gene match: 6. CDR1 is MNHEY, CDR2 SVGAGI, per germline. This CDR3 spans 13 amino acids.

The chain couples TRBV19 to TRBJ1-5; TRBD1 is a possible D gene (5 bases). CDR1 and CDR2 from the germline V gene are LNHDA and SQIVND (reference sequence). V lost 3 bases to trimming and J lost 7 bases, with 10 bases between them. The CDR3 runs to 13 residues. The CDR3 sequence: CASSIQGKQPQHF. In nucleotides, the CDR3 is TGTGCCAGTAGTATCCAGGGTAAACAGCCCCAGCATTTT.

The chain employs TRBV7-2 and TRBJ2-1; 7 nucleotides match TRBD1. The CDR3 length is 18 residues. The V gene end was trimmed by 7 bases and the J gene end by 4 bases; junction bases not matched to a gene: 19. CDR1 and CDR2 from the germline V gene are SGHTA and FQGNSA. The CDR3 sequence: CASNQGDGGWNRYNEQFF. The CDR3 region has the DNA TGTGCCAGCAACCAGGGGGACGGTGGGTGGAACCGGTACAATGAGCAGTTCTTC.

J is TRBJ1-2 and V is TRBV28; tentatively, D is TRBD1 (6 bases). CDR1 MDHEN and CDR2 SYDVKM come from the germline V gene. The CDR3 runs 14 residues. Between the trimmed V and J ends, which lost 5 bases and 6 bases, there was a span of 16 bases. CDR3 protein: CASSTSGTPNGYTF. CDR3 coding DNA: TGTGCCAGCAGTACGTCCGGGACACCAAATGGCTACACCTTC.

This clone was seen a few times. J is TRBJ1-1 and V is TRBV7-3, with D possibly being TRBD1 (6 bases). The V end lost 5 bases, the J end lost 1 base, and 8 bases lay between the germline ends. The CDR3 extends over 13 amino acids. The V gene's germline CDR1 is SGHTA and CDR2 FQGTGA. The CDR3 region has the DNA TGTGCCAGCAGCATGGGACAGAACACTGAAGCTTTCTTT. It encodes CASSMGQNTEAFF.

CDR3 nucleotides: TGTGCCAGCAGTTTAGGTAGTGGCTACACCTTC. It encodes CASSLGSGYTF. The chain joins TRBV12-3 or TRBV12-4 to TRBJ1-2; D remains unclear. The CDR3 totals 11 residues. The V gene lost 1 base and the J gene lost 7 bases, with 4 bases spanning the gap.

A few counts support this clone. V and J are TRBV5-6 and TRBJ1-2, with 8 nucleotides matching TRBD1. Looked up from germline, CDR1 is SGHDT and CDR2 is YYEEEE. Germline trimming cut 3 bases from V and 12 bases from J; bases unmatched to any gene: 7. The CDR3 covers 12 residues. The CDR3 DNA sequence: TGTGCCAGCAGCTCCCGGACAGGGCGGCACACCTTC. It encodes CASSSRTGRHTF.

The V and J genes are TRBV7-9 and TRBJ2-5; 7 bases match TRBD1. J gave up 4 bases and V 3 bases, and 11 bases lay outside the gene matches. The CDR3 covers 16 residues. Germline CDR1 SEHNR, CDR2 FQNEAQ (reference sequence). CDR3 DNA: TGTGCCAGCAGCTTGTGGGGCAGGGGGTCTGGAGAGACCCAGTACTTC. Translating it yields CASSLWGRGSGETQYF.

V usage is TRBV27 and J usage is TRBJ2-5, with D unclear. Germline CDR1 reads MNHEY; CDR2 reads SMNVEV (reference sequence). V gave up 2 bases and J gave up 4 bases, with 8 bases separating them. CDR3 length equals 13 residues. In nucleotides, the CDR3 is TGTGCCAGCAGTTTAGATCAGCGAGAGACCCAGTACTTC. Translation gives CASSLDQRETQYF.

The chain carries TRBV4-1 and TRBJ1-6; 7 nucleotides align to TRBD1. CDR1 MGHRA and CDR2 YSYEKL come from the germline V gene. This CDR3 comprises 16 residues. J was trimmed by 4 bases and V by 0 bases; bases with no gene match: 3. CDR3 in amino acids: CASSQEGDRYNSPLHF. The CDR3 region has the DNA TGCGCCAGCAGCCAAGAAGGGGACAGATATAATTCACCCCTCCACTTT.